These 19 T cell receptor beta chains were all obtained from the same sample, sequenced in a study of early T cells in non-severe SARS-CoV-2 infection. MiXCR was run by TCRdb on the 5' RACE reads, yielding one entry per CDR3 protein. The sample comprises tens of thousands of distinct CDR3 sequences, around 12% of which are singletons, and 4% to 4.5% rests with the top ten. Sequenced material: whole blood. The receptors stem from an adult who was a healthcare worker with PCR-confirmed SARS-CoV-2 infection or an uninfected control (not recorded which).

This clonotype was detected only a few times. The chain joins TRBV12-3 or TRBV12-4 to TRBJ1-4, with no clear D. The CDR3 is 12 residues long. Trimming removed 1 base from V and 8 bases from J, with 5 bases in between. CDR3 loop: CASSLEVEKLFF. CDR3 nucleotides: TGTGCCAGCAGTTTAGAGGTGGAAAAACTGTTTTTT.

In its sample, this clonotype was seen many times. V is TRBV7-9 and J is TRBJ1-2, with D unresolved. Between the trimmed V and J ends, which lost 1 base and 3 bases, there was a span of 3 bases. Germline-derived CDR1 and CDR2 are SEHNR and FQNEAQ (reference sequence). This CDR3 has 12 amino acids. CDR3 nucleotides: TGTGCCAGCAGCTTAGATTACTATGGCTACACCTTC. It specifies CASSLDYYGYTF.

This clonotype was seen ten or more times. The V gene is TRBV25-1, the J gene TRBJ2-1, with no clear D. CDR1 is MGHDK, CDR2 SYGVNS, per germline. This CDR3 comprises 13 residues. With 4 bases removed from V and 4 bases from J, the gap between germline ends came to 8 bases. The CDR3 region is CASSGTVYNEQFF. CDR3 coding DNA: TGTGCCAGCAGTGGGACGGTTTACAATGAGCAGTTCTTC.

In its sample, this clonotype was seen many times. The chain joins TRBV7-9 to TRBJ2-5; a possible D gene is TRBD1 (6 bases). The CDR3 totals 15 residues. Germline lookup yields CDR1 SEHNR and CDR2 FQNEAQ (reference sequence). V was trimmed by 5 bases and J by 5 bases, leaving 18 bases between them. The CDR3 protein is CASSPPRGRQETQYF. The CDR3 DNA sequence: TGTGCCAGCAGCCCCCCCAGGGGCCGGCAGGAGACCCAGTACTTC.

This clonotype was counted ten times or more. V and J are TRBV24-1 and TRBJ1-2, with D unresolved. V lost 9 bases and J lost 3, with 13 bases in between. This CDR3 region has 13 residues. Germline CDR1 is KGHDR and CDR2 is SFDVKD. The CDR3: CATFMGSYYGYTF. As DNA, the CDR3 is TGTGCCACCTTTATGGGCAGCTACTATGGCTACACCTTC.

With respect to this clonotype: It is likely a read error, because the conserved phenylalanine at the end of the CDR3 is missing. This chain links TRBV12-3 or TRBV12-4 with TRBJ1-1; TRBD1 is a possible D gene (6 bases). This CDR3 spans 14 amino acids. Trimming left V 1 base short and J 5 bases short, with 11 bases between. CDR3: CASSLGQGTTEAFV. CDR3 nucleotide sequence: TGTGCCAGCAGTTTAGGGCAGGGGACGACTGAAGCTTTCGTT.

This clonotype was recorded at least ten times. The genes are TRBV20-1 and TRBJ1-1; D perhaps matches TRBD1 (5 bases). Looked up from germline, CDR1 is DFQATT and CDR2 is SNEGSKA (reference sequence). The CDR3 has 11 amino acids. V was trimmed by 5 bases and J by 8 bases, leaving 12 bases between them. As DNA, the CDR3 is TGCAGTGCTGGGGAACAGGTAGAAGCTTTCTTT. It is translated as CSAGEQVEAFF.

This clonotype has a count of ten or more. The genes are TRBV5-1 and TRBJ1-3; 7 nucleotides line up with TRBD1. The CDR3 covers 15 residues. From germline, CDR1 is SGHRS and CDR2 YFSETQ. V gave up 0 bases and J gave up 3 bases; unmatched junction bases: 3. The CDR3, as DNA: TGCGCCAGCAGCTTGGAGGGGGCGCTTGGAAACACCATATATTTT. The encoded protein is CASSLEGALGNTIYF.

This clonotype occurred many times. This chain's CDR3 is CAGGIGGSSYEQYF. DNA for the CDR3: TGTGCCGGGGGGATTGGTGGGAGCTCCTACGAGCAGTACTTC. The gene calls are TRBV7-8 and TRBJ2-7; the D gene is possibly TRBD2 (6 bases). V was trimmed by 11 bases and J by 0 bases, leaving 17 bases between them. The CDR3 has 14 residues. The V gene's germline CDR1 is SGHVS and CDR2 FQNEAQ.

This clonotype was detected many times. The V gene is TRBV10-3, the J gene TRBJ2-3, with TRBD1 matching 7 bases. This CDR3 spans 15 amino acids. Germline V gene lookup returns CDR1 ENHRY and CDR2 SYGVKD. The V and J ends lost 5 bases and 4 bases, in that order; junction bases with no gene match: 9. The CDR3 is CAISNRDRGADTQYF. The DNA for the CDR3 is TGTGCCATCAGTAACCGGGACAGAGGGGCAGATACGCAGTATTTT.

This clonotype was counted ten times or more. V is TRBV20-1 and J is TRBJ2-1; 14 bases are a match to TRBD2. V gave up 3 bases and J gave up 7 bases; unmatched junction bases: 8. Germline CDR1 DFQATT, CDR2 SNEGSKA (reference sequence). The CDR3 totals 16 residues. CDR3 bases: TGCAGTGCTAGTGGGTCGGGACTAGCGGGAGTTAATGAGCAGTTCTTC. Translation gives CSASGSGLAGVNEQFF.

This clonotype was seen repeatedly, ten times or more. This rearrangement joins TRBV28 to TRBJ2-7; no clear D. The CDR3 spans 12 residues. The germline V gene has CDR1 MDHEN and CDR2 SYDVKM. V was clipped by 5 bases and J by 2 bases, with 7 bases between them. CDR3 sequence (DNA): TGTGCCAGCAGTCGCAGCACCTACGAGCAGTACTTC. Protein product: CASSRSTYEQYF.

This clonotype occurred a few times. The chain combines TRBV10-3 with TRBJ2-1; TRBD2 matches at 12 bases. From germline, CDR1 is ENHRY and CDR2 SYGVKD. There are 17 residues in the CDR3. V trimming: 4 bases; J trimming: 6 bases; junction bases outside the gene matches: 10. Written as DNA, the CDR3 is TGTGCCATCAGTGGCAGAGAGCTAGCGGGAGGGCCCAATGAGCAGTTCTTC. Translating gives CAISGRELAGGPNEQFF.

The CDR3 here is CASSLRENEQFF. The CDR3 nucleotides are TGTGCCAGCAGTCTCAGGGAGAATGAGCAGTTCTTC. The chain is built from TRBV12-3 or TRBV12-4 and TRBJ2-1; either TRBD1 or TRBD2 may supply D (5 bases each). The CDR3 is 12 residues long. The V gene lost 5 bases and the J gene lost 7 bases, with 9 bases spanning the gap.

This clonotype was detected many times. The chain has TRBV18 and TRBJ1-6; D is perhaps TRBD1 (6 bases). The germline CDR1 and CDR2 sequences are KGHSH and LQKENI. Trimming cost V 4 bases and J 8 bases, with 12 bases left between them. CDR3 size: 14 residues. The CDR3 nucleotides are TGTGCCAGCTCACGGACAGAGGTGGATTCACCCCTCCACTTT. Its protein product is CASSRTEVDSPLHF.

CDR3 protein: CASSVDRVTSPLHF. CDR3 nucleotides: TGTGCCAGCAGCGTGGACAGGGTTACTTCACCCCTCCACTTT. The chain couples TRBV9 to TRBJ1-6; 8 bases fit TRBD1. The CDR3 consists of 14 residues. V was clipped by 2 bases and J by 9 bases; unmatched bases: 4. The germline gives CDR1 SGDLS, CDR2 YYNGEE.

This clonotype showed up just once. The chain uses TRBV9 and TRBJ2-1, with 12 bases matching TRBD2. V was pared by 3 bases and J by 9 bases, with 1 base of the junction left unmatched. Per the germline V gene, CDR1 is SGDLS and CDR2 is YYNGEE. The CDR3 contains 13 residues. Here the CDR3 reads CASSGTSGVEQFF. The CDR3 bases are TGTGCCAGCAGCGGGACTAGCGGGGTTGAGCAGTTCTTC.

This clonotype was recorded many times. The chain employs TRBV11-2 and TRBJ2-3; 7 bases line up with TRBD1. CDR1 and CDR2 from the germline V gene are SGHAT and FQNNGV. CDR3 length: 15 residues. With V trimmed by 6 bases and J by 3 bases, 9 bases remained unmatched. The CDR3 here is CASRRPGTATDTQYF. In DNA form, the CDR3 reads TGTGCCAGCAGGCGCCCCGGGACAGCTACAGATACGCAGTATTTT.

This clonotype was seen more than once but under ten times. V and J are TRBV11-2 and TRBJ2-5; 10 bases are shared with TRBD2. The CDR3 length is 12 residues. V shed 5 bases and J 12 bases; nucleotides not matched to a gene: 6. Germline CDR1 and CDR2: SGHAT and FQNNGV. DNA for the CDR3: TGTGCCAGCAGCCTCGATAGCGGGGGGAAGTACTTC. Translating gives CASSLDSGGKYF.